The 16 T cell receptor beta chains presented below share a single source sample, sequenced in a study of beta chain features in type 1 diabetes. Study-level findings and limits: Shortening of TCRB CDR3s, moderate but significant, appeared in all four CD4+ subsets of Type 1 diabetes patients.

For these TCRs, the target antigens are not known. What was sequenced were expressed TCRB transcripts, since all of the isolated RNA had been reverse transcribed. Generated by immunoSEQ multiplex PCR, the TCRdb table keeps only in-frame clones and is missing some. The sample has some 290,000 clones; about 24% are singletons. Input material: naive CD4+ T cells from blood. These receptors originate from a woman aged 30 to 39 with type 1 diabetes.

This clone was seen more than once but under ten times. The chain uses TRBV2 and TRBJ1-4; 7 bases line up with TRBD1. CDR3 length equals 13 residues. The V gene's germline CDR1 is SNHLY and CDR2 FYNNEI. V was clipped by 9 bases and J by 5 bases; unmatched bases: 6. This CDR3 reads CASSGTENEKLFF. CDR3 sequence (DNA): TGTGCCAGTTCCGGGACAGAAAATGAAAAACTGTTTTTT.

This clone has a handful of counts. The genes are TRBV5-1 and TRBJ1-2; 7 bases agree with TRBD1. Germline-derived CDR1 and CDR2 are SGHRS and YFSETQ. This CDR3 contains 14 residues. Trimming cost V 5 bases and J 2 bases; bases outside gene matches: 6. CDR3 in DNA: TGCGCCAGCAGACCCCCGGGACAGAACTATGGCTACACCTTC. Protein sequence: CASRPPGQNYGYTF.

This rearrangement joins TRBV25-1 to TRBJ2-2; a possible D gene is TRBD1 (6 bases). This CDR3 is 15 amino acids long. Trimming took 4 bases from V and 6 from J, leaving 15 bases between them. Germline V CDR1 and CDR2: MGHDK, SYGVNS. This CDR3 reads CASSASSGAAGELFF. As DNA, the CDR3 is TGTGCCAGCAGTGCGTCCTCAGGGGCGGCCGGGGAGCTGTTTTTT.

This clone was seen only a few times. The chain couples TRBV7-9 to TRBJ1-4; D is perhaps TRBD1 (6 bases). Germline V CDR1 and CDR2: SEHNR, FQNEAQ (reference sequence). Trimming took 5 bases from V and 4 from J, leaving 11 bases between them. This CDR3 spans 14 amino acids. The CDR3 reads CASSIGQNNEKLFF. CDR3 coding DNA: TGTGCCAGCAGCATAGGACAGAATAATGAAAAACTGTTTTTT.

The chain employs TRBV7-2 and TRBJ2-3; no clear D. V was trimmed by 1 base and J by 0 bases, leaving 8 bases between them. Looked up from germline, CDR1 is SGHTA and CDR2 is FQGNSA. The CDR3 runs 15 residues. This CDR3 is CASSLDSPSTDTQYF. In nucleotides, the CDR3 is TGTGCCAGCAGCTTAGACAGTCCTAGCACAGATACGCAGTATTTT.

This clone was observed a handful of times. The chain uses TRBV5-6 and TRBJ2-1; D is undetermined. The CDR3 totals 13 residues. Deletions cut 5 bases from V and 0 bases from J, with 6 bases between. CDR1 and CDR2 from the germline V gene are SGHDT and YYEEEE. The CDR3 spells CASSIYSYNEQFF. Here the CDR3 DNA reads TGTGCCAGCAGTATTTACTCCTACAATGAGCAGTTCTTC.

V usage is TRBV30 and J usage is TRBJ2-5; weak D call: TRBD1 (6 bases). The CDR3 extends over 11 amino acids. CDR1 and CDR2 from the germline V gene are GTSNPN and SVGIG (reference sequence). V was cut by 8 bases and J by 2 bases, with 9 bases left in between. This CDR3 reads CAAGQQETQYF. The CDR3 nucleotides are TGTGCCGCAGGACAGCAAGAGACCCAGTACTTC.

The V and J genes are TRBV10-2 and TRBJ2-7, with unresolved D. The CDR3 totals 14 residues. Deletions cut 0 bases from V and 9 bases from J, with 15 bases between. CDR1 WSHSY and CDR2 SAAADI come from the germline V gene. The CDR3 DNA is TGCGCCAGCAGTGAGTCTGAGAGGTGGCAGAGGCAGTACTTC. Protein sequence: CASSESERWQRQYF.

The chain uses TRBV19 and TRBJ1-1; TRBD1 might be the D (5 bases). The CDR3 has 15 amino acids. V lost 5 bases and J lost 5, with 18 bases in between. Germline lookup yields CDR1 LNHDA and CDR2 SQIVND (reference sequence). The CDR3 region has the DNA TGTGCCAGTAGTCCGGGGGATACGGGGCGGACTGAAGCTTTCTTT. Translation: CASSPGDTGRTEAFF.

This clone has more than one count but fewer than ten. The chain recombines TRBV7-9 with TRBJ2-2, with D possibly TRBD1 on 6 matching bases. Trimming pared 3 bases from V and 4 bases from J, leaving 9 bases between. The CDR3 contains 14 residues. The germline V gene encodes CDR1 SEHNR and CDR2 FQNEAQ (reference sequence). The CDR3 loop reads CASSLNRATGELFF. In DNA form, the CDR3 reads TGTGCCAGCAGCTTGAACAGGGCCACCGGGGAGCTGTTTTTT.

The genes are TRBV21-1 and TRBJ2-7; the table's D call TRBD2 went unverified against the DNA. TRBV21-1 is shown as a pseudogene. This CDR3 has 16 residues. As DNA, the CDR3 is TGTGCCAGCATAGGACTAGCGGGAGTCGGATTTGGCGAGCAGTACTTC. Translation gives CASIGLAGVGFGEQYF.

As for this clone: Compared with germline, one end of the junction differs, possibly owing to a read error. The CDR3 nucleotides are TGTGCCAGCAGCCCCCAACTAGCGGGAGGTCGGGTCTTC. Amino acids: CASSPQLAGGRVF. The chain links TRBV7-2 to TRBJ2-1; 12 bases line up with TRBD2. The CDR3 runs to 13 residues. Germline V gives CDR1 SGHTA, CDR2 FQGNSA.

This clone appeared a few times. The chain couples TRBV21-1 to TRBJ2-3; the DNA was not used to check the table's D call, TRBD2. TRBV21-1 corresponds to a pseudogene. The CDR3 length is 16 residues. The CDR3 DNA reads as TGTGCCAGCAGCAAAGTGGGGACTAGCGACGCAGATACGCAGTATTTT. Translation gives CASSKVGTSDADTQYF.

This clone was counted between two and nine times. The chain couples TRBV6-1 to TRBJ2-7; 7 nucleotides agree with TRBD1. J was trimmed by 6 bases and V by 8 bases; bases with no gene match: 7. This CDR3 has 12 amino acids. CDR1 and CDR2 from the germline V gene are MNHNS and SASEGT. The CDR3 DNA follows: TGTGCCAGCCATTCGACAGGGCGCGAGCAGTACTTC. This translates into CASHSTGREQYF.

The chain recombines TRBV18 with TRBJ2-6; 9 nucleotides match TRBD1. The CDR3 is 18 amino acids. V lost 5 bases to trimming and J lost 2 bases; unmatched junction nucleotides: 10. CDR1 and CDR2 (germline): KGHSH, LQKENI. CDR3 sequence reads: CASSSLQGAHPGANVLTF. In nucleotides, the CDR3 is TGTGCCAGCTCATCTTTACAGGGGGCGCATCCTGGGGCCAACGTCCTGACTTTC.

The genes are TRBV5-1 and TRBJ1-4; a possible D gene is TRBD1 (5 bases). The CDR3 covers 15 residues. Per the germline V gene, CDR1 is SGHRS and CDR2 is YFSETQ. V dropped 4 bases and J dropped 0 bases, with 10 bases sitting between them. The CDR3 coding sequence is TGCGCCAGCAGCCGGGGGGAGGCAACTAATGAAAAACTGTTTTTT. Translation gives CASSRGEATNEKLFF.